A single sample gave rise to the 11 T cell receptor beta chains below, sequenced in a study of cytomegalovirus exposure and HLA in healthy donors. 60 Vbeta and 13 Jbeta primers were used in PCR. Sequenced by immunoSEQ multiplex PCR; TCRdb stores in-frame clones only, minus some. The sample lists hundreds of thousands of clones, approximately 84% occurring once. The sample consisted of PBMCs. The source of these receptors is a woman aged 40-49 years in good health and CMV-seronegative.

In this sample, this clone turned up a few times. The CDR3 region is CASSQIAGGSLDTQYF. Here the CDR3 DNA reads TGTGCCAGCAGCCAAATAGCGGGGGGAAGCTTAGATACGCAGTATTTT. This rearrangement joins TRBV7-2 to TRBJ2-3; TRBD2 matches 10 bases. After removal of 5 bases from V and 5 bases from J, the junction contained 10 bases not matched to a gene. CDR1 SGHTA and CDR2 FQGNSA come from the germline V gene. The length of the CDR3 is 16 residues. Drawing the rest from reference TRBV7-2 and TRBJ2-3, the complete variable domain is GAGVSQSPSNKVTEKGKDVELRCDPISGHTALYWYRQSLGQGLEFLIYFQGNSAPDKSGLPSDRFSAERTGGSVSTLTIQRTQQEDSAVYLCASSQIAGGSLDTQYFGPGTRLTVL.

The CDR3 here is CASSKTAMIYEQYF. CDR3 in DNA: TGTGCCAGCAGTAAGACAGCCATGATCTACGAGCAGTACTTC. J is TRBJ2-7 and V is TRBV2, with TRBD1 as a possible D gene (5 bases). Germline loops: CDR1 SNHLY, CDR2 FYNNEI. This CDR3 has 14 residues. Deletions cut 5 bases from V and 3 bases from J, with 14 bases between.

This clone was detected a few times. The chain couples TRBV6-5 to TRBJ1-1; no clear D gene. CDR1 is MNHEY, CDR2 SVGAGI, per germline. V lost 4 bases and J lost 4, with 16 bases in between. This CDR3 is built from 15 residues. Here the CDR3 DNA reads TGTGCCAGCAGTTCCAATTCGTTTGGCCCCACTGAAGCTTTCTTT. Its protein product is CASSSNSFGPTEAFF.

The chain employs TRBV2 and TRBJ1-1; D is uncertain. The ends were cut back, 6 bases at V and 7 bases at J, with 6 bases in the middle. The germline CDR1 and CDR2 sequences are SNHLY and FYNNEI. The CDR3 contains 10 residues. CDR3 residues: CASRELEAFF. In DNA form, the CDR3 reads TGTGCCAGCAGAGAACTTGAAGCTTTCTTT.

The CDR3 loop reads CASSLWLGEQFF. CDR3 nucleotides: TGTGCCAGCAGCTTATGGCTAGGCGAGCAGTTCTTC. This chain joins TRBV5-6 and TRBJ2-1; unclear D gene. Trimming pared 2 bases from V and 10 bases from J, leaving 10 bases between. This CDR3 comprises 12 residues. Germline V CDR1 and CDR2: SGHDT, YYEEEE.

The V call is TRBV27, the J call TRBJ1-5; D may be TRBD1 (6 bases). Trimming removed 0 bases at V and 4 bases at J, with 10 bases between. CDR1 and CDR2 (germline): MNHEY, SMNVEV (reference sequence). The CDR3 has 15 amino acids. The CDR3 region is CASSLSIRGNQPQHF. The CDR3 DNA reads TGTGCCAGCAGTTTATCGATCAGGGGAAATCAGCCCCAGCATTTT.

This chain links TRBV9 with TRBJ1-1; possibly TRBD1 for D (5 bases). The CDR3 extends over 13 amino acids. Germline V CDR1 and CDR2: SGDLS, YYNGEE. The ends were cut back, 4 bases at V and 4 bases at J, with 11 bases in the middle. The CDR3 nucleotides read TGTGCCAGCAGCCTTGGACACTTCACTGAAGCTTTCTTT. Its translation is CASSLGHFTEAFF.

This chain joins TRBV19 and TRBJ1-3; D is uncertain. There are 11 residues in the CDR3. Trimming pared 6 bases from V and 4 bases from J, leaving 4 bases between. The germline V gene has CDR1 LNHDA and CDR2 SQIVND (reference sequence). CDR3 protein: CASRQGNTIYF. The CDR3 DNA reads TGTGCCAGTAGACAAGGAAACACCATATATTTT.

The chain carries TRBV29-1 and TRBJ1-4, with 9 positions matching TRBD1. V lost 7 bases and J lost 6; bases outside the gene matches: 6. The CDR3 length is 13 residues. Germline V gene sequence: CDR1 SQVTM, CDR2 ANQGSEA. The chain's CDR3 is CSASTGGDEKLFF. The CDR3 DNA reads TGCAGCGCCTCCACAGGGGGCGATGAAAAACTGTTTTTT.

The genes are TRBV23-1 and TRBJ1-2, with 11 positions matching TRBD1. TRBV23-1 is noted as an ORF with a role that remains uncertain. The CDR3 has 15 residues. The trim removed 6 bases at V and 6 bases at J, leaving 9 bases unmatched. Here the CDR3 reads CASRSSGQGVHGYTF. The CDR3 DNA is TGCGCCAGCAGATCCTCGGGACAGGGGGTCCATGGCTACACCTTC.

The CDR3 here is CASSLAMGSSGANVLTF. CDR3 sequence (DNA): TGCGCCAGCAGCTTGGCCATGGGGAGCTCTGGGGCCAACGTCCTGACTTTC. The V and J genes are TRBV5-1 and TRBJ2-6; D is perhaps TRBD2 (5 bases). V shed 0 bases and J shed 0 bases, with 10 bases lying between them. Germline-derived CDR1 and CDR2 are SGHRS and YFSETQ. The CDR3 is made up of 17 amino acids.